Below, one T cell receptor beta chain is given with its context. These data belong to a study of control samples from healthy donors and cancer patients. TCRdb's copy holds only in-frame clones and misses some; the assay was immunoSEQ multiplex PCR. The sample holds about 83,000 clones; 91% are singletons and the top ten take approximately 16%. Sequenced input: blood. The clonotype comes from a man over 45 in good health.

For the CDR3, the DNA is TGTGCCATCAGTGGGGACACTTTAAAGGGAGCTTTCTTT. It specifies CAISGDTLKGAFF. This chain links TRBV10-3 with TRBJ1-1, with a possible D match to TRBD1 (6 bases). The CDR3 spans 13 residues. The V gene's germline CDR1 is ENHRY and CDR2 SYGVKD. Trimming pared 4 bases from V and 10 bases from J, leaving 16 bases between.